The rows below give T cell receptor beta chains drawn from one sample of a study of response to subunit inactivated influenza vaccine. TCRdb re-called the RT-PCR reads with MiXCR, one entry per CDR3 protein. The sample has 710,000 or so distinct CDR3 sequences; approximately 15% are singletons. The material sequenced was PBMCs from blood, taken roughly 13 days after vaccination. These receptors were obtained from a man in his forties or fifties who received an inactivated influenza vaccine. Both conserved end residues are part of each CDR3. The D gene is left open where the match is weak. Where a row states a size, it is once, few, many or the class of an expanded clone; other rows omit it.

>TRBJ2-1|NA|NA|TRBV6-1
TGTGCCAGCAGTCAGCCAGGGAGAGTCTCCTACAATGAGCAGTTCTTC
CASSQPGRVSYNEQFF
>TRBJ2-1|NA|TRBD1|TRBV7-2
TGTGCCAGCAGCACAGACAGGGCCTCCTACAATGAGCAGCTCTTC
CASSTDRASYNEQLF
>TRBJ2-3|few|NA|TRBV5-1
TGCGCCAGCAGCTTGGTACAGGAGAGCACAGATACGCAGTATTTT
CASSLVQESTDTQYF
>TRBJ2-5|NA|TRBD1|TRBV6-2/TRBV6-3
TGTGCCAGCAGTCGGACACAGGGGGTCGTGGTGGAGACCCAGTACTTC
CASSRTQGVVVETQYF
>TRBJ2-5|few|TRBD1|TRBV12-3/TRBV12-4
TGTGCCAGCAGTAGTCTGACAGGGGGAGGAGAGACCCAGTACTTC
CASSSLTGGGETQYF
>TRBJ2-1|NA|TRBD2|TRBV6-5
TGTGCCAGCAGTACCGGGGGGGGTGAGCAGTTCTTC
CASSTGGGEQFF
>TRBJ2-5|few|TRBD2|TRBV11-2
TGTGCCAGCAGCTTATCCCTAGCGGGAACGGAGACCCAGTACTTC
CASSLSLAGTETQYF
>TRBJ1-3|few|NA|TRBV19
TGTGCCAGTAGTCCACGGACAGATCCTGGAAACACCATATATTTT
CASSPRTDPGNTIYF
>TRBJ2-1|many|TRBD2|TRBV20-1
TGCGTAGTAGCGGGGAAAGGCCCCCAAAGCTCCTACAATGAGCAGTTCTTC
CVVAGKGPQSSYNEQFF
>TRBJ2-1|NA|TRBD1|TRBV11-2
TGTGCCAGCAGCACCCGACAGGGTCATGAGCAGTTCTTC
CASSTRQGHEQFF
>TRBJ2-7|few|TRBD2|TRBV18
TGTGCCAGCTCACACGGGACTAGCGGGGCGGTACCCTACGAGCAGTACTTC
CASSHGTSGAVPYEQYF
>TRBJ2-1|NA|NA|TRBV5-5
TGTGCCAGCAGCTTGTACCAGGGGGGCGATGAGCAGTTCTTC
CASSLYQGGDEQFF
>TRBJ1-5|few|NA|TRBV20-1
TGCAGTGCTACACAGGGTTCTGAGCCCCAGCATTTT
CSATQGSEPQHF
>TRBJ1-5|few|NA|TRBV20-1
TGCAGTGCTAGAGTAGGGGGATATCAGCCCCAGCATTTT
CSARVGGYQPQHF
>TRBJ2-1|few|NA|TRBV21-1
TGTGCCAGCAGCCTCCAAGAGAGGGGGAAGTCCTACAATGAGCAGTTCTTC
CASSLQERGKSYNEQFF
>TRBJ2-5|NA|TRBD2|TRBV27
TGTGCCAGCAGTTTAACCCCCCGACTAGCGGGAGGGGGAGAGACCCAGTACTTC
CASSLTPRLAGGGETQYF
>TRBJ1-3|few|NA|TRBV12-3/TRBV12-4
TGTGCCAGCAGTGCGGGACATCTCTCTGGAAACACCATATATTTT
CASSAGHLSGNTIYF
>TRBJ2-7|NA|NA|TRBV12-3/TRBV12-4
TGTGCCAGCAGTGTCGGCAGGGCGGGGGAGCAGTACTTC
CASSVGRAGEQYF
>TRBJ2-7|NA|TRBD2|TRBV4-3
TGCGCCAGCAGCCAAGAATTATCTGGGACTAGCGGTTCCTACAAGCAGTACTTC
CASSQELSGTSGSYKQYF
>TRBJ1-3|NA|NA|TRBV10-2
TGCGCCAGCAGACAAACAGGGTCTGGAAACACCATATATTTT
CASRQTGSGNTIYF
>TRBJ2-7|few|TRBD2|TRBV4-3
TGCGCCAGCAGCCCGCAAGGGGCGGGAGGGAATTACGAGCAGTACTTC
CASSPQGAGGNYEQYF
>TRBJ2-3|NA|NA|TRBV12-3/TRBV12-4
TGTGCCAGCAGTTTAGGAGGTTCATCGCAGTATTTT
CASSLGGSSQYF
>TRBJ2-7|few|NA|TRBV4-2
TGTGCCAGCAGCCAGGAAGGGCCTGGCGAGCAGTACTTC
CASSQEGPGEQYF
>TRBJ2-5|many|TRBD2|TRBV12-3/TRBV12-4
TGTGCCAGCAGTCGACTAGCGGGGGGGCTCTGGGAGACCCAGTACTTC
CASSRLAGGLWETQYF
>TRBJ2-1|many|TRBD1|TRBV7-8
TGTGCCAGCAGCTTAGGGAGACAGGGCCCAAGCTACAATGAGCAGTTCTTC
CASSLGRQGPSYNEQFF
>TRBJ2-3|NA|TRBD1|TRBV5-1
TGCGCCAGCAGCCTTGGACAGGGAGTAGGTCGCACAGATACGCAGTATTTT
CASSLGQGVGRTDTQYF
>TRBJ2-3|NA|NA|TRBV7-2
TGTGCCAGCAGCTTAAGTTGGGGAGATACGCAGTATTTT
CASSLSWGDTQYF
>TRBJ1-1|few|NA|TRBV29-1
TGCAGCGTTGATGCAGTCATGAACACTGAAGCTTTCTTT
CSVDAVMNTEAFF
>TRBJ1-2|NA|TRBD1|TRBV5-1
TGCGCCAGCAGCTTGCAGGGGGACAGCCTCTACACCTTC
CASSLQGDSLYTF
>TRBJ2-6|NA|NA|TRBV28
TGTGCCAGCAGTTCCGTCAAGGGATCTGGGGCCAACGTCCTGACTTTC
CASSSVKGSGANVLTF
>TRBJ2-5|many|TRBD2|TRBV14
TGTGCCACCAAAGCGGGAAACCAAGAGACCCAGTACTTC
CATKAGNQETQYF
>TRBJ2-7|NA|NA|TRBV4-3
TGCGCCAGCAGCCAAGAGAGGCAGGGGCTCTACGAGCAGTACTTC
CASSQERQGLYEQYF